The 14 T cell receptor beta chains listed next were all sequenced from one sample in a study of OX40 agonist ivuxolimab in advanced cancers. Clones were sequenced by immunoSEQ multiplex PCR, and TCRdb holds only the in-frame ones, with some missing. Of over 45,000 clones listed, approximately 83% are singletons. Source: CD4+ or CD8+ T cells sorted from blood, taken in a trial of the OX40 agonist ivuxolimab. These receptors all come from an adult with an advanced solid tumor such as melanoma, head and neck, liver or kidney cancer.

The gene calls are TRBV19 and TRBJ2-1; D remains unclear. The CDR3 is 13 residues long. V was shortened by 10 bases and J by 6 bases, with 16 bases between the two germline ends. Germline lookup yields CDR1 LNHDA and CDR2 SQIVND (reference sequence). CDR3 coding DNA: TGTGCCACCAGTAGTGCCCCGGCCAATGAGCAGTTCTTC. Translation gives CATSSAPANEQFF.

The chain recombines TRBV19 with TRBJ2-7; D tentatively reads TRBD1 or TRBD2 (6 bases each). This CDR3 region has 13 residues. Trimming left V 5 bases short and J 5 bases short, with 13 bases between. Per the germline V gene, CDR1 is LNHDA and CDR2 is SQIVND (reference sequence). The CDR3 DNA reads TGTGCCAGTAGTCCTTCGGGGGCCCACGAGCAGTACTTC. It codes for CASSPSGAHEQYF.

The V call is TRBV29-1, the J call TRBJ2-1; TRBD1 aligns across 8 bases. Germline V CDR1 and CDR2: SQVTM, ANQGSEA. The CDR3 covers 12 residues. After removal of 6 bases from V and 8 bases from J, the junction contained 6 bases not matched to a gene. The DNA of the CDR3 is TGCAGCGTATTGGACAGGGCGGATGAGCAGTTCTTC. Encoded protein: CSVLDRADEQFF.

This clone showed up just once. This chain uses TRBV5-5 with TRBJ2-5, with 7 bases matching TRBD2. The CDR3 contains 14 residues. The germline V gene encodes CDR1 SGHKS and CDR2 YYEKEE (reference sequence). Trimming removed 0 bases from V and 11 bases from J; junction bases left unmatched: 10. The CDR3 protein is CASSLGAGAVEQYF. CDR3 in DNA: TGTGCCAGCAGCTTGGGTGCGGGAGCGGTTGAGCAGTACTTC.

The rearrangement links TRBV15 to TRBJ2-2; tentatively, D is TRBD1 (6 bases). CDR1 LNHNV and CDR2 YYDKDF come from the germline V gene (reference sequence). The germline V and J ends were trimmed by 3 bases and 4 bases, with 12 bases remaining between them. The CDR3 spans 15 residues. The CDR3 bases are TGTGCCACCAGCAGCTCCACAGGGAGCACCGGGGAGCTGTTTTTT. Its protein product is CATSSSTGSTGELFF.

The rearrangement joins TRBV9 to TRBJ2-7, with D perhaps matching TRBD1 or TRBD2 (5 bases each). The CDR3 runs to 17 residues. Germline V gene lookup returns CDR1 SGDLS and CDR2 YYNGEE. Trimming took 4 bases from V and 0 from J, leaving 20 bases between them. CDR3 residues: CASSPYPGTAPSYEQYF. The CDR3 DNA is TGTGCCAGCAGCCCTTACCCTGGGACCGCACCCTCCTACGAGCAGTACTTC.

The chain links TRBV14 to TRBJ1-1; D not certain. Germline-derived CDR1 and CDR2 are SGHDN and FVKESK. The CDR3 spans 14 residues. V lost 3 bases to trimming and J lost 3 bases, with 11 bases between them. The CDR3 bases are TGTGCCAGCAGCCAGTGGGTATGGGACACTGAAGCTTTCTTT. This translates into CASSQWVWDTEAFF.

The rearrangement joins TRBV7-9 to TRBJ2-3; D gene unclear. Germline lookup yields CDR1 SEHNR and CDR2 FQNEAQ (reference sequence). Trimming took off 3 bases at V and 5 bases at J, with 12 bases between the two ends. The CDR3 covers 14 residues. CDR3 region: CASSFLGLGDTQYF. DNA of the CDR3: TGTGCCAGCAGCTTCCTTGGCTTGGGAGATACGCAGTATTTT.

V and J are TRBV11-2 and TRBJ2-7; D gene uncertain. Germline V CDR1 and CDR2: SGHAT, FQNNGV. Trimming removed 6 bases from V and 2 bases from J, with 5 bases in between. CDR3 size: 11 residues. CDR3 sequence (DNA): TGTGCCAGCAGGGGTACCTACGAGCAGTACTTC. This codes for CASRGTYEQYF.

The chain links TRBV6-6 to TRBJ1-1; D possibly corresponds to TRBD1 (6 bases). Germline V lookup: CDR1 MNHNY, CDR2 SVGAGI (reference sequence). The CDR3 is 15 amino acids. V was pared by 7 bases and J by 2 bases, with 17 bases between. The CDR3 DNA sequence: TGTGCCAGCACTCCCATTGGGGGGCTCAACACTGAAGCTTTCTTT. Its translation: CASTPIGGLNTEAFF.

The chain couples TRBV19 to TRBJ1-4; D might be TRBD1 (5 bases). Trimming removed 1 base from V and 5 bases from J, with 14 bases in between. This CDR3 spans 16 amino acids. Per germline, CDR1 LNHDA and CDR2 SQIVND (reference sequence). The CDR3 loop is CASSIAGGQYNEKLFF. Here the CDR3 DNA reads TGTGCCAGTAGTATAGCTGGAGGACAATACAATGAAAAACTGTTTTTT.

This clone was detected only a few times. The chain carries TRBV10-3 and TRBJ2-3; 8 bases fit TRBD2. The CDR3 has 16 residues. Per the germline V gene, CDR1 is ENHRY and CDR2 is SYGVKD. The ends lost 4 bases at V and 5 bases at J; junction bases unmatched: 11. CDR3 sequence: CAISAATGTSLDTQYF. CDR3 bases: TGTGCCATCAGTGCCGCGACTGGGACTAGTTTAGATACGCAGTATTTT.

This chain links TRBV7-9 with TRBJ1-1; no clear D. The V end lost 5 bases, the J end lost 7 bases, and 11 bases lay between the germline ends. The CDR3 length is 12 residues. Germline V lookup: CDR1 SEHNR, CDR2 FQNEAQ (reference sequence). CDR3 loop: CASSKTTREAFF. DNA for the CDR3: TGTGCCAGCAGCAAGACGACCCGTGAAGCTTTCTTT.

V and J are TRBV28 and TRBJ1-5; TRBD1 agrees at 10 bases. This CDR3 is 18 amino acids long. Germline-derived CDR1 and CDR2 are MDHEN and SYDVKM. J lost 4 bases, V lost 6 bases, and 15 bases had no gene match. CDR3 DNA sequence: TGTGCCAGCAGAACCCCGACAGGGGGCATTAGGAATAATCAGCCCCAGCATTTT. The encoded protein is CASRTPTGGIRNNQPQHF.